The rows below give T cell receptor beta chains drawn from one sample of a study of OX40 agonist ivuxolimab in advanced cancers. Only in-frame clones appear in the TCRdb table, and some are missing; sequencing was by immunoSEQ multiplex PCR. Found here are approximately 49,000 clones, 80% to 90% of them singletons; the top ten hold 20% to 25%. The source was CD4+ or CD8+ T cells sorted from blood, collected in a trial of the OX40 agonist ivuxolimab. The source of these receptors is an adult with an advanced solid tumor such as melanoma, head and neck, liver or kidney cancer. Both conserved end residues are part of each CDR3. The D gene is left open where the match is weak. Rows give clone size only sometimes, using once, few, many, or a class for an expanded clone.

j_call v_call clone_size d_call cdr3_nt cdr3_aa
TRBJ2-1 TRBV7-3 few - TGTGCCAGCAGCTTAACGGGCAGTAATGAGCAGTTCTTC CASSLTGSNEQFF
TRBJ2-1 TRBV5-5 - - TGTGCCAGCAGCCCGGGGATGTGGGAAAATGAGCAGTTCTTC CASSPGMWENEQFF
TRBJ2-7 TRBV5-4 - TRBD1 TGTGCCAGCAGCCACGACAGGGTCGAGCAGTACTTC CASSHDRVEQYF
TRBJ1-1 TRBV4-2 - - TGTGCCAGCAGCCAAGGTGGAGCTAAAGCTTTCTTT CASSQGGAKAFF
TRBJ1-1 TRBV13 - - TGTGCCAGCAGGCTTATGAACACTGAAGCTTTCTTT CASRLMNTEAFF
TRBJ2-7 TRBV9 - TRBD1 TGTGCCAGCAGCATTGGGACAGGGAACCCCTACGAGCAGTACTTC CASSIGTGNPYEQYF
TRBJ1-2 TRBV19 - TRBD1 TGTGCCAGTAAGACAGGGGGTAACTATGGCTACACCTTC CASKTGGNYGYTF
TRBJ2-7 TRBV19 - - TGTGCCAGTAGTATTAGCACCCGACGTTTCTACGAGCAGTACTTC CASSISTRRFYEQYF
TRBJ1-1 TRBV4-1 - - TGCGCCAGCAGCCAAGAGGGGTCTGCGGCGGCAAACACTGAAGCTTTCTTT CASSQEGSAAANTEAFF
TRBJ1-1 TRBV28 - TRBD1 TGTGCCAGCAGTTTAGGGAGACCGACAGGGGAAGCTTTCTTT CASSLGRPTGEAFF
TRBJ1-1 TRBV7-9 - - TGTGCCAGCAGCTCGGCAGGGGTGAACACTGAAGCTTTCTTT CASSSAGVNTEAFF
TRBJ2-7 TRBV2 - - TGTGCCAGCTTGGCCCCCGGGGGCGAGCAGTACTTC CASLAPGGEQYF
TRBJ1-2 TRBV6-1 - - TGTGCCAGCAGTCCACAGGGTCCCGGGCGAGCCTTC CASSPQGPGRAF
TRBJ1-1 TRBV5-1 - - TGCGCCAGCAGCTGGGCAGGACCGAACACTGAAGCTTTCTTT CASSWAGPNTEAFF
TRBJ1-1 TRBV7-3 - - TGTGCCAGCAGCTTAACGACAGGATGGACTGAAGCTTTCTTT CASSLTTGWTEAFF
TRBJ1-2 TRBV7-8 - TRBD1 TGTGCCAGCAGCTCAGGGGGGATCTCCTATGGCTACACCTTC CASSSGGISYGYTF
TRBJ2-1 TRBV7-9 - TRBD1 TGTGCCAGCAGCTCCACGAGGGGACAGGGGTTCAATGAGCAGTTCTTC CASSSTRGQGFNEQFF
TRBJ2-3 TRBV9 - TRBD1 TGTGCCAGCAGCGAACAGGGGGCCGAGACAGATACGCAGTATTTT CASSEQGAETDTQYF
TRBJ1-4 TRBV7-8 - - TGTGCCAGCAGCTTCGGGGCAGGGGATCGAATGGGTGAAAAACTGTTTTTT CASSFGAGDRMGEKLFF
TRBJ1-2 TRBV4-1 few TRBD1 TGCGCCAGCAGCCGAATACAGGGGGAAGGGGACTACACCTTC CASSRIQGEGDYTF
TRBJ2-7 TRBV7-7 - - TGTGCCAGCAGCCCCGGACAGTCCTACGAGCAGTACTTC CASSPGQSYEQYF
TRBJ1-5 TRBV5-4 once - TGTGCCAGCAGGGGAGACCGTAGCAATCAGCCCCAGCATTTT CASRGDRSNQPQHF
TRBJ1-2 TRBV30 once - TGTGCCTGGAGTCCAGGTGAGGGGGATGGCTACACCTTC CAWSPGEGDGYTF
TRBJ2-2 TRBV4-1 - TRBD2 TGCGCCAGCAGCCAATGGACTAGCGAGTCCGGGGAGCTGTTTTTT CASSQWTSESGELFF
TRBJ2-4 TRBV4-1 - - TGCGCCAGCAGCCAAGATCGAGACTCCGGGAGCCAGTACTTC CASSQDRDSGSQYF
TRBJ2-1 TRBV19 - TRBD2 TGTGCCAGTAGTATAGGAGGCGGGAGCTACAATGAGCAGTTCTTC CASSIGGGSYNEQFF
TRBJ2-1 TRBV19 - TRBD2 TGTGCCAGTAGGACTAGCGGGAGCTACAATGAGCAGTTCTTC CASRTSGSYNEQFF